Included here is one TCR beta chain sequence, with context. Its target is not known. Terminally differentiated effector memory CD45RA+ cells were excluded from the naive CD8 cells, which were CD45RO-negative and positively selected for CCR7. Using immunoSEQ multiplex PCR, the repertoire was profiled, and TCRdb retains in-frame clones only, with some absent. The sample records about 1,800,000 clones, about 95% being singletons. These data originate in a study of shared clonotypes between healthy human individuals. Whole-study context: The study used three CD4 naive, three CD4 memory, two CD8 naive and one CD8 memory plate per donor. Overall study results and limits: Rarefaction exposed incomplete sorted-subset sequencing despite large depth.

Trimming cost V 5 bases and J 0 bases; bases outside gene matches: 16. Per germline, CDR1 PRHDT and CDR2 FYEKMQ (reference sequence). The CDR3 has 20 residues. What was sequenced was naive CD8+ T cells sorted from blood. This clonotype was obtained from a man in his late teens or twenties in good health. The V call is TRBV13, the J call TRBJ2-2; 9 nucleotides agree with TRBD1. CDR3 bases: TGTGCCAGCAGCGACTGGACAGGGGCGGCGAACCCCCCGAACACCGGGGAGCTGTTTTTT. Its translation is CASSDWTGAANPPNTGELFF. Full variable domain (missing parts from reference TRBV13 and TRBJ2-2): AAGVIQSPRHLIKEKRETATLKCYPIPRHDTVYWYQQGPGQDPQFLISFYEKMQSDKGSIPDRFSAQQFSDYHSELNMSSLELGDSALYFCASSDWTGAANPPNTGELFFGEGSRLTVL.